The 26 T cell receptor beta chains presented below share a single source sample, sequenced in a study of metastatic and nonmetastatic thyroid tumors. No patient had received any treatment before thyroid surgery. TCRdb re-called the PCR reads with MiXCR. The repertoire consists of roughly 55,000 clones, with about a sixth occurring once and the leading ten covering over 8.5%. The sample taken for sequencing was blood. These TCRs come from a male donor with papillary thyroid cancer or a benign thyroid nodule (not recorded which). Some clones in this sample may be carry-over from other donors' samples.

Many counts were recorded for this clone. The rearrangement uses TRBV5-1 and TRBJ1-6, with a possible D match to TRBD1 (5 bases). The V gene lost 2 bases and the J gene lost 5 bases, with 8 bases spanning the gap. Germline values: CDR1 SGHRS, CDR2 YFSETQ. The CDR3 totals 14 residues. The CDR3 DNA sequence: TGCGCCAGCAGCTTAGGCAGGGATAATTCACCCCTCCACTTT. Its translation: CASSLGRDNSPLHF.

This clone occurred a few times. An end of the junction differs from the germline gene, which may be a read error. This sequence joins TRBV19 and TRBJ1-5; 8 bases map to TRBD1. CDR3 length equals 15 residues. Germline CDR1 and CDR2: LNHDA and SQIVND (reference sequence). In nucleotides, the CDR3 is TGTGCCAGTAGTTCGGTACAGGGGGAGAGTCAGCCTCAGCATTTT. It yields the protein CASSSVQGESQPQHF. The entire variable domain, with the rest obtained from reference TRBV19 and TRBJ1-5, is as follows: DGGITQSPKYLFRKEGQNVTLSCEQNLNHDAMYWYRQDPGQGLRLIYYSQIVNDFQKGDIAEGYSVSREKKESFPLTVTSAQKNPTAFYLCASSSVQGESQPQHFGDGTRLSIL.

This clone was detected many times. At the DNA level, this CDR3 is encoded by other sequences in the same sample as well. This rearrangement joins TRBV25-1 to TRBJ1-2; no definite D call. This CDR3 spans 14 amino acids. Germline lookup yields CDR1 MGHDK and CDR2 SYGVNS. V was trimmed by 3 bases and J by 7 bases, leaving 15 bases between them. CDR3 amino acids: CASSDSGPYAGYTF. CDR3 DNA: TGTGCCAGCAGTGATTCCGGACCGTACGCTGGCTACACCTTC.

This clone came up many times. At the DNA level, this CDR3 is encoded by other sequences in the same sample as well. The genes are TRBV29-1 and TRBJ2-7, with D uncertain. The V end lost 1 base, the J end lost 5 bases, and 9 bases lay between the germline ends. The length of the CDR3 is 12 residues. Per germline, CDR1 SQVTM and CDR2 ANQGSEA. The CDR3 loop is CSVEGAGDEQYV. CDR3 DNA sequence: TGCAGCGTTGAAGGGGCAGGCGACGAGCAGTACGTC.

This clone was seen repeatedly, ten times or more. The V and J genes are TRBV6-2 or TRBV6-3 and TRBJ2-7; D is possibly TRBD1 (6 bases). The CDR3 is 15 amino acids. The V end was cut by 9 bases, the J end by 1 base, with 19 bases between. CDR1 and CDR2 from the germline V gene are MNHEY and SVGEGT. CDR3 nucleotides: TGTGCCAGAACAGGGTCCACTTACAATTCCTACGAGCAGTACGTC. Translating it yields CARTGSTYNSYEQYV.

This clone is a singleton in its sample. The CDR3 region has the DNA TGTGCCTGGGACACAGGGCCAGGCTACGAGCAGTACTTC. Its translation: CAWDTGPGYEQYF. This chain links TRBV30 with TRBJ2-7; perhaps TRBD1 as D (6 bases). This CDR3 contains 13 residues. Trimming removed 5 bases from V and 3 bases from J, with 14 bases in between. Germline values: CDR1 GTSNPN, CDR2 SVGIG (reference sequence).

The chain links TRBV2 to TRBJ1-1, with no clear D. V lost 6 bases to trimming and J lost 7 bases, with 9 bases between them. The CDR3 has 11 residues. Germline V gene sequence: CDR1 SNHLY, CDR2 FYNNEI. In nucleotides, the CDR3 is TGTGCCAGCAGATTCCTCAGTGAAGCTTTCTTT. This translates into CASRFLSEAFF.

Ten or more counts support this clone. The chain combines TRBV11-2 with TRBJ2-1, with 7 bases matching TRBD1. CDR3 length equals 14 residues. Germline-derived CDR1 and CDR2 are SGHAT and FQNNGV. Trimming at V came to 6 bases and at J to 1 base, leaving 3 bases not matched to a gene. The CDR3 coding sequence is TGTGCCAGCAGTTGGGACAGTTCCTACAATGAGCAGTTCTTC. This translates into CASSWDSSYNEQFF.

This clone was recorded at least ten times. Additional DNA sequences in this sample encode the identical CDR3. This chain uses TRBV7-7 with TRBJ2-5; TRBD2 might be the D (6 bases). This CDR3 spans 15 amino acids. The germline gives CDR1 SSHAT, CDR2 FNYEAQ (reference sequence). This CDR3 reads CASGPDRGPTETQYF. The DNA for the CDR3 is TGTGCTAGCGGACCCGATCGGGGTCCGACGGAGACCCAGTACTTC.

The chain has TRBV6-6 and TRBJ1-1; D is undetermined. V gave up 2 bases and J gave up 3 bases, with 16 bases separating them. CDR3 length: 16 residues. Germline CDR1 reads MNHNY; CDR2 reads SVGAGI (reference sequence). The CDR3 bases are TGTGCCAGCAGTTACATGTTCGCGGGGAGGCACACTGAAGCTTTCTTT. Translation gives CASSYMFAGRHTEAFF.

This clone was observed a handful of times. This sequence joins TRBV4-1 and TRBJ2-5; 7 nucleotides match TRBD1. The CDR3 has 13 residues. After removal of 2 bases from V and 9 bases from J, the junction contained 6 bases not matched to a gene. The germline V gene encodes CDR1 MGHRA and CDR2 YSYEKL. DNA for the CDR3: TGCGCCAGCAGCCAAAGGGGGCAAGGGGCCCAGTACTTC. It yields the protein CASSQRGQGAQYF.

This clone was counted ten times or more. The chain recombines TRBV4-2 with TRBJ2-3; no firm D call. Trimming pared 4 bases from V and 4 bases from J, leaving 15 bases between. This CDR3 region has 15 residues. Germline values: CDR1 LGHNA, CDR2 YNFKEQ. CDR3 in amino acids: CASSRSVDSPDTQYF. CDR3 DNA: TGTGCCAGCAGCCGGAGCGTCGACTCCCCAGATACGCAGTATTTT.

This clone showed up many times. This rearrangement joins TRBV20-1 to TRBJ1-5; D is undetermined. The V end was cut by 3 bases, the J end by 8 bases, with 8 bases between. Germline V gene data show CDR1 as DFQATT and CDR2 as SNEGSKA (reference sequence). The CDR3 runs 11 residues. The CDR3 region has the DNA TGCAGTGCTAGGGCAAAAGAGCCCCAGCATTTT. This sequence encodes CSARAKEPQHF.

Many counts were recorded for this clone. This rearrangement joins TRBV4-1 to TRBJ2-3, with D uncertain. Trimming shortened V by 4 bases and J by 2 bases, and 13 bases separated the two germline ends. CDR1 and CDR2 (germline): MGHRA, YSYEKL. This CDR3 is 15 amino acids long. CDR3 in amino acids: CASSPSGSFTDTQYF. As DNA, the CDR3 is TGCGCCAGCAGCCCATCAGGTAGCTTCACAGATACGCAGTATTTT.

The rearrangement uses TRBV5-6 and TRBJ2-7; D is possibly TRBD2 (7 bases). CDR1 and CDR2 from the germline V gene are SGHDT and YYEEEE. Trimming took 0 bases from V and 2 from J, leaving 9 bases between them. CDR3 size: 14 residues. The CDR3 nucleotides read TGTGCCAGCAGCTTGGGGGAGGGGGCCTACGAGCAGTACTTC. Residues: CASSLGEGAYEQYF.

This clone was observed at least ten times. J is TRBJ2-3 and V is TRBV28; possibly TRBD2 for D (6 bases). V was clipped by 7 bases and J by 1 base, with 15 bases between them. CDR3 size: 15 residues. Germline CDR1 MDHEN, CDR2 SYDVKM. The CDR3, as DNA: TGTGCCAGCAATGAAGGCGGGACGGGCACAGATACGCAGTATTTT. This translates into CASNEGGTGTDTQYF.

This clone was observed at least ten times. CDR3 coding DNA: TGCGCCAGCAGCCACGGAACCCTTCCGGGACTAGTCTACAATGAGCAGTTCTTC. It encodes CASSHGTLPGLVYNEQFF. This chain uses TRBV4-1 with TRBJ2-1; TRBD2 matches 8 bases. Germline assignment: CDR1 MGHRA and CDR2 YSYEKL. Trimming cost V 3 bases and J 3 bases; bases outside gene matches: 13. CDR3 length: 18 amino acids.

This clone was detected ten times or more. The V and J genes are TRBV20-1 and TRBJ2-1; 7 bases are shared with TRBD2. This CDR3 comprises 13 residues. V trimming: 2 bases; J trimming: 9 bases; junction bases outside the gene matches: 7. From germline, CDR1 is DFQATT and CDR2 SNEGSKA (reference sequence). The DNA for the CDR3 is TGCAGTGCTAGATTAGGGGCTAGCGGTGAGCAGTTCTTC. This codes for CSARLGASGEQFF.

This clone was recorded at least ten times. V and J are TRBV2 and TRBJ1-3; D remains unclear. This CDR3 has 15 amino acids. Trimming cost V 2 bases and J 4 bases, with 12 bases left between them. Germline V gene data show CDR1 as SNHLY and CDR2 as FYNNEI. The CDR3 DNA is TGTGCCAGCAGTGAAATTTCAAACCTGGGAAACACCATATATTTT. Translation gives CASSEISNLGNTIYF.

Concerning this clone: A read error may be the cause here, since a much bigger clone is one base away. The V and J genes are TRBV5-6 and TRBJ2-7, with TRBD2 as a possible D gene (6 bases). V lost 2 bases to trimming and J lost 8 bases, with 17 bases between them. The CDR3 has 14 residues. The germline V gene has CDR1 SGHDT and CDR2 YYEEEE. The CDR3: CASSFGGTEYQQYV. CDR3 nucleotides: TGTGCCAGCAGCTTTGGCGGGACGGAATACCAGCAGTACGTC.

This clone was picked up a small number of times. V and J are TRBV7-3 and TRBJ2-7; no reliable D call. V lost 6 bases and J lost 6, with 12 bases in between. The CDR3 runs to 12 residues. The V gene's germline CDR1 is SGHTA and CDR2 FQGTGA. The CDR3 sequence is CASSPGSGEQYF. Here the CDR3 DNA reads TGTGCCAGCAGTCCCGGGTCGGGCGAGCAGTACTTC.

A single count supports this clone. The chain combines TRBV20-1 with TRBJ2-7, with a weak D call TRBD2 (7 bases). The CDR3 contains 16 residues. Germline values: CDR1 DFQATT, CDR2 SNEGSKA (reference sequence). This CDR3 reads CSARGAVGGGPYEQCV. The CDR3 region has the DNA TGCAGTGCTAGAGGGGCCGTGGGGGGGGGCCCCTACGAGCAGTGCGTC.

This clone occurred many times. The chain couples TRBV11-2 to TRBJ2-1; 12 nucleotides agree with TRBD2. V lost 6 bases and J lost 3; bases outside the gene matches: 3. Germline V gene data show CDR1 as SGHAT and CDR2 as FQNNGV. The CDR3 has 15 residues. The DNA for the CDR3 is TGTGCCAGCAGGGGACTAGCGGGCCTCTACAATGAGCAGTTCTTC. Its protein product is CASRGLAGLYNEQFF. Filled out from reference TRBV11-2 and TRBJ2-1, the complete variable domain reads EAGVAQSPRYKIIEKRQSVAFWCNPISGHATLYWYQQILGQGPKLLIQFQNNGVVDDSQLPKDRFSAERLKGVDSTLKIQPAKLEDSAVYLCASRGLAGLYNEQFFGPGTRLTVL.

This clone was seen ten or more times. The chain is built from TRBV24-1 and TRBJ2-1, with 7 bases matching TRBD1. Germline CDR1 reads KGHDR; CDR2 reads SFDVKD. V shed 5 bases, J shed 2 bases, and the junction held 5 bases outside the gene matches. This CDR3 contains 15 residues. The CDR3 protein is CATSADRVTYNEQFF. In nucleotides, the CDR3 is TGTGCCACCAGTGCCGACAGGGTAACCTACAATGAGCAGTTCTTC.

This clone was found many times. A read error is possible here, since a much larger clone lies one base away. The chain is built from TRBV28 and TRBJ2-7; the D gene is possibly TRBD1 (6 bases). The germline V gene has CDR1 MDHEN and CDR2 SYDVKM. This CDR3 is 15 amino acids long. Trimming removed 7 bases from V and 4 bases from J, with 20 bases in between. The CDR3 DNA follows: TGTGCCAGCACCCCCCTGCAGGGGTACCAGTACGAGCAGTACTTC. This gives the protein CASTPLQGYQYEQYF.

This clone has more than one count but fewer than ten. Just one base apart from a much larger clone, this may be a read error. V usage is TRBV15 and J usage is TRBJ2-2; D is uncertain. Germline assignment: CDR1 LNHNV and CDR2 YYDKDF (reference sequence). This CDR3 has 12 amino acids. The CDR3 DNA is TGTGCCACCATCAGAGACTTCGGGGAGCTGTTTTTT. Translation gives CATIRDFGELFF.